These 28 T cell receptor beta chains were all obtained from the same sample, sequenced in a study of a mutant IDH1 vaccine in newly diagnosed glioma. Their cognate antigens are unknown. Produced via immunoSEQ multiplex PCR; TCRdb's table is partial and in-frame only. The sample comprises approximately 28,000 clones, less than 90% of which are singletons, and 8.2% rests with the top ten. Documented time point: week 23, last vaccination. The vaccine gave 300 ug of a 20-mer mutant IDH1 peptide subcutaneously per dose. This specimen was PBMCs, taken from a glioma patient whose treatment included an IDH1 peptide vaccine. The receptor set was obtained from a young woman with glioma.

The sample holds one count of this clone. J is TRBJ1-1 and V is TRBV5-5; D is unclear. The CDR3 loop spans 16 amino acids. CDR1 is SGHKS, CDR2 YYEKEE, per germline (reference sequence). Deletions cut 2 bases from V and 4 bases from J, with 18 bases between. CDR3 nucleotides: TGTGCCAGCAGCTTCGTTGGCACTCCGCGGGGCACTGAAGCTTTCTTT. Its translation: CASSFVGTPRGTEAFF.

The V gene is TRBV2, the J gene TRBJ2-3; TRBD2 matches 14 bases. Trimming cost V 5 bases and J 4 bases; bases outside gene matches: 5. The CDR3 loop spans 16 amino acids. CDR1 is SNHLY and CDR2 is FYNNEI in the germline V gene. The CDR3 region is CASSSTSGGAADTQYF. The CDR3, as DNA: TGTGCCAGCAGTTCGACTAGCGGGGGGGCAGCAGATACGCAGTATTTT.

V and J are TRBV2 and TRBJ2-6; D gene uncertain. Germline CDR1 SNHLY, CDR2 FYNNEI. The CDR3 sequence is 12 residues long. Trimming cost V 9 bases and J 2 bases, with 5 bases left between them. The CDR3 coding sequence is TGTGCCAGAGGGACTGGGGCCAACGTCCTGACTTTC. Protein product: CARGTGANVLTF.

The chain employs TRBV27 and TRBJ1-1, with D tentatively TRBD1 (5 bases). Trimming took off 5 bases at V and 4 bases at J, with 11 bases between the two ends. This CDR3 is 13 amino acids long. Germline V lookup: CDR1 MNHEY, CDR2 SMNVEV (reference sequence). CDR3 nucleotide sequence: TGTGCCAGCAGTCTGGGGGTGGCCACTGAAGCTTTCTTT. This encodes CASSLGVATEAFF.

The rearrangement joins TRBV9 to TRBJ2-2, with TRBD2 matching 12 bases. J gave up 1 base and V 3 bases, and 7 bases lay outside the gene matches. The germline CDR1 and CDR2 sequences are SGDLS and YYNGEE. This CDR3 spans 18 amino acids. The CDR3 here is CASSASSGRALNTGELFF. The CDR3 region has the DNA TGTGCCAGCAGCGCCTCTAGCGGGAGGGCTCTGAACACCGGGGAGCTGTTTTTT.

This clone was seen once. The chain employs TRBV5-1 and TRBJ2-7, with a tentative D call TRBD2 (6 bases). Germline values: CDR1 SGHRS, CDR2 YFSETQ. The CDR3 extends over 16 amino acids. Between the trimmed V and J ends, which lost 5 bases and 2 bases, there was a span of 20 bases. CDR3 DNA sequence: TGCGCCAGCAGTGGGGGTAGCGGACGTCCTACCTACGAGCAGTACTTC. Amino acid sequence: CASSGGSGRPTYEQYF.

The count of this clone is one. The chain carries TRBV5-4 and TRBJ2-3; the D call may be TRBD1 or TRBD2 (5 bases each). The CDR3 spans 15 residues. Trimming left V 5 bases short and J 0 bases short, with 13 bases between. Germline CDR1 is SGHNT and CDR2 is YYREEE (reference sequence). The CDR3 nucleotides are TGTGCCAGCAGGGGGGAAGGGGCTAGCACAGATACGCAGTATTTT. Its protein is CASRGEGASTDTQYF.

The V and J genes are TRBV5-4 and TRBJ2-7; possible D gene TRBD2, 6 bases. V shed 0 bases and J shed 5 bases, with 12 bases lying between them. The length of the CDR3 is 14 residues. Germline CDR1 is SGHNT and CDR2 is YYREEE (reference sequence). The CDR3 DNA reads as TGTGCCAGCAGCTTGGCTGGCGGGAATGACGAGCAGTACTTC. It encodes CASSLAGGNDEQYF.

This chain joins TRBV7-8 and TRBJ2-5, with D perhaps given as TRBD1 or TRBD2 (6 bases each). Germline V gene lookup returns CDR1 SGHVS and CDR2 FQNEAQ. This CDR3 region has 14 residues. The V and J ends lost 1 base and 4 bases respectively, with 10 bases between them. CDR3 in DNA: TGTGCCAGCAGCTTAGTGGGGGGCCGAGAGACCCAGTACTTC. It specifies CASSLVGGRETQYF.

The chain employs TRBV9 and TRBJ2-1; D is ambiguous. This CDR3 is built from 13 residues. Germline values: CDR1 SGDLS, CDR2 YYNGEE. V shed 2 bases and J shed 9 bases, with 12 bases lying between them. In nucleotides, the CDR3 is TGTGCCAGCAGCGTGGGCGCTGGGTCTGAGCAGTTCTTC. It translates to CASSVGAGSEQFF.

The J gene is TRBJ2-6, the V gene TRBV7-6, with TRBD1 matching 9 bases. V lost 0 bases to trimming and J lost 1 base; unmatched junction nucleotides: 16. This CDR3 contains 22 residues. The germline gives CDR1 SGHVS, CDR2 FNYEAQ. The CDR3, as DNA: TGTGCCAGCAGCTTAGCGCGGACTACCATACAGGGGGCCTTATCTGGGGCCAACGTCCTGACTTTC. It codes for CASSLARTTIQGALSGANVLTF.

The chain recombines TRBV19 with TRBJ1-1; a possible D gene is TRBD1 (5 bases). The V end lost 8 bases, the J end lost 1 base, and 11 bases lay between the germline ends. Germline CDR1 and CDR2: LNHDA and SQIVND (reference sequence). CDR3 length equals 13 residues. This CDR3 reads CASWDERNTEAFF. DNA of the CDR3: TGTGCCAGTTGGGACGAGAGGAACACTGAAGCTTTCTTT.

The V and J genes are TRBV2 and TRBJ1-2; possibly TRBD1 for D (5 bases). The germline CDR1 and CDR2 sequences are SNHLY and FYNNEI. V lost 6 bases and J lost 4, with 18 bases in between. The CDR3 length is 15 residues. CDR3 sequence reads: CASSLQVPTPYGYTF. CDR3 bases: TGTGCCAGCAGCCTACAGGTCCCTACGCCCTATGGCTACACCTTC.

This sequence joins TRBV5-6 and TRBJ2-1; TRBD1 aligns across 11 bases. The junction had 12 bases not matched to a gene; V was cut back by 4 bases and J by 9 bases. Germline values: CDR1 SGHDT, CDR2 YYEEEE. The CDR3 sequence is 16 residues long. CDR3 nucleotides: TGTGCCAGCAGCAAAGGACAGGGGGCTATGTCGAGTGAGCAGTTCTTC. Translation gives CASSKGQGAMSSEQFF. Together with reference TRBV5-6 and TRBJ2-1, the CDR3 gives the full variable domain: DAGVTQSPTHLIKTRGQQVTLRCSPKSGHDTVSWYQQALGQGPQFIFQYYEEEERQRGNFPDRFSGHQFPNYSSELNVNALLLGDSALYLCASSKGQGAMSSEQFFGPGTRLTVL.

V gene TRBV19 combines with J gene TRBJ1-4; D gene unclear. The CDR3 has 11 amino acids. V lost 6 bases, J lost 1 base, and 0 bases lay in between. In germline, CDR1 is LNHDA, CDR2 SQIVND (reference sequence). The CDR3 bases are TGTGCCAGTAGAACTAATGAAAAACTGTTTTTT. As protein: CASRTNEKLFF.

V is TRBV6-1 and J is TRBJ1-5; no reliable D call. This CDR3 comprises 13 residues. V shed 5 bases and J shed 7 bases, with 12 bases lying between them. Germline loops: CDR1 MNHNS, CDR2 SASEGT. CDR3 sequence reads: CASSSQEAQPQHF. CDR3 in DNA: TGTGCCAGCAGTTCCCAGGAGGCCCAGCCCCAGCATTTT.

The gene calls are TRBV6-1 and TRBJ2-2; 7 nucleotides line up with TRBD1. Germline values: CDR1 MNHNS, CDR2 SASEGT. The CDR3 runs 15 residues. V gave up 4 bases and J gave up 6 bases; unmatched junction bases: 8. CDR3 DNA: TGTGCCAGCAGTGTAGGGACAGTGCCGGCCGGGGAGCTGTTTTTT. Translating it yields CASSVGTVPAGELFF.

J is TRBJ2-1 and V is TRBV14, with D possibly TRBD1 on 6 matching bases. Germline CDR1 reads SGHDN; CDR2 reads FVKESK. The CDR3 has 14 amino acids. V dropped 3 bases and J dropped 10 bases, with 16 bases sitting between them. CDR3 bases: TGTGCCAGCAGCCATCGGGCGGAAGGGGGAGAGCAGTTCTTC. Protein sequence: CASSHRAEGGEQFF.

The chain has TRBV5-6 and TRBJ1-2; TRBD1 might be the D (5 bases). The germline gives CDR1 SGHDT, CDR2 YYEEEE. V was clipped by 0 bases and J by 5 bases, with 20 bases between them. This CDR3 has 17 amino acids. CDR3 loop: CASSLVAGPKMRYGYTF. CDR3 nucleotides: TGTGCCAGCAGCTTGGTTGCGGGACCCAAGATGAGATATGGCTACACCTTC.

The chain has TRBV5-1 and TRBJ2-7; 8 positions match TRBD1. This CDR3 spans 14 amino acids. CDR1 and CDR2 from the germline V gene are SGHRS and YFSETQ. V was pared by 0 bases and J by 5 bases, with 4 bases of the junction left unmatched. DNA for the CDR3: TGCGCCAGCAGCTTGGACCAGGGGGCCCACGAGCAGTACTTC. It is translated as CASSLDQGAHEQYF.

This chain links TRBV29-1 with TRBJ2-1; D may match TRBD1 or TRBD2 (5 bases each). The ends were cut back, 5 bases at V and 5 bases at J, with 13 bases in the middle. Germline V gene data show CDR1 as SQVTM and CDR2 as ANQGSEA. The CDR3 length is 13 residues. Here the CDR3 reads CSVRDGVHNEQFF. The CDR3 bases are TGCAGCGTTCGGGACGGGGTGCACAATGAGCAGTTCTTC.

The chain is built from TRBV19 and TRBJ2-2; TRBD1 might be the D (5 bases). The CDR3 runs 14 residues. The germline V gene has CDR1 LNHDA and CDR2 SQIVND (reference sequence). The V end lost 5 bases, the J end lost 6 bases, and 13 bases lay between the germline ends. The CDR3, as DNA: TGTGCCAGTAGTTTGCAGGGAACGGCCGGGGAGCTGTTTTTT. As protein: CASSLQGTAGELFF.

V usage is TRBV7-2 and J usage is TRBJ2-2; 7 bases are a match to TRBD2. The V segment lost 0 bases and the J segment 5 bases; nucleotides outside the gene matches: 6. This CDR3 is built from 16 residues. The germline V gene encodes CDR1 SGHTA and CDR2 FQGNSA. The CDR3 DNA sequence: TGTGCCAGCAGCTTAGCGGCGGGAGTTAGTACCGGGGAGCTGTTTTTT. It yields the protein CASSLAAGVSTGELFF.

DNA for the CDR3: TGTGCCAGCAGCGTAGATACAGGGGGCGCAGATACGCAGTATTTT. Its protein product is CASSVDTGGADTQYF. The chain uses TRBV9 and TRBJ2-3; 9 nucleotides line up with TRBD1. Germline trimming cut 0 bases from V and 4 bases from J; bases unmatched to any gene: 3. CDR1 is SGDLS, CDR2 YYNGEE, per germline. The CDR3 extends over 15 amino acids.

V is TRBV28 and J is TRBJ1-3; TRBD1 is a possible D gene (5 bases). The ends were cut back, 7 bases at V and 2 bases at J, with 12 bases in the middle. This CDR3 comprises 14 residues. Per the germline V gene, CDR1 is MDHEN and CDR2 is SYDVKM. CDR3 sequence reads: CASITGGAGNTIYF. The CDR3 coding sequence is TGTGCCAGCATCACGGGGGGGGCTGGAAACACCATATATTTT.

This chain connects TRBV7-3 to TRBJ1-2; a possible D gene is TRBD1 (5 bases). The CDR3 is 15 residues long. Germline V lookup: CDR1 SGHTA, CDR2 FQGTGA. V lost 2 bases and J lost 3, with 13 bases in between. This CDR3 reads CASSLRPRADYGYTF. CDR3 nucleotides: TGTGCCAGCAGCTTACGCCCCAGGGCAGACTATGGCTACACCTTC. The variable domain in full, with the rest retrieved from reference TRBV7-3 and TRBJ1-2, is GAGVSQTPSNKVTEKGKYVELRCDPISGHTALYWYRQSLGQGPEFLIYFQGTGAADDSGLPNDRFFAVRPEGSVSTLKIQRTERGDSAVYLCASSLRPRADYGYTFGSGTRLTVV.

CDR3 protein: CASRNPGGGNQPQHF. The CDR3 nucleotides read TGTGCCAGCAGGAATCCTGGGGGGGGGAATCAGCCCCAGCATTTT. This chain uses TRBV27 with TRBJ1-5; D perhaps matches TRBD1 (5 bases). The germline gives CDR1 MNHEY, CDR2 SMNVEV (reference sequence). V was cut by 6 bases and J by 4 bases, with 16 bases left in between. The CDR3 covers 15 residues.

This clone was detected only a few times. The J gene is TRBJ2-3, the V gene TRBV4-2, with 10 bases identical to TRBD2. Germline values: CDR1 LGHNA, CDR2 YNFKEQ. The CDR3 totals 18 residues. Trimming took 0 bases from V and 3 from J; bases not matched to a gene: 9. The CDR3 coding sequence is TGTGCCAGCAGCCAAGAAGCGGGAGGGCCGAGGGAGACAGATACGCAGTATTTT. Amino acids: CASSQEAGGPRETDTQYF.